These 10 T cell receptor beta chains share one sample of origin, sequenced in a study of early stage breast cancer tumors. Sequencing was performed with immunoSEQ multiplex PCR; in TCRdb, only in-frame clones are kept and a portion is missing. The sample lists over 6,500 clones, around 62% seen once, with roughly 7% in the top ten. Material: breast tumor tissue. The receptors shown here come from a person aged 70 to 85 with breast cancer.

V is TRBV28 and J is TRBJ1-1, with D possibly being TRBD1 (6 bases). Germline V gene data show CDR1 as MDHEN and CDR2 as SYDVKM. Trimming took off 4 bases at V and 5 bases at J, with 14 bases between the two ends. The CDR3 sequence is 14 residues long. The CDR3 protein is CASSSTGRGTEAFF. CDR3 nucleotide sequence: TGTGCCAGCAGTTCGACAGGACGAGGGACTGAAGCTTTCTTT.

This clone occurred a few times. The V call is TRBV7-2, the J call TRBJ1-1; 7 bases align to TRBD1. J was trimmed by 1 base and V by 7 bases; bases with no gene match: 3. The CDR3 length is 13 residues. CDR1 is SGHTA and CDR2 is FQGNSA in the germline V gene. CDR3 sequence: CASKGQTNTEAFF. CDR3 coding DNA: TGTGCCAGCAAGGGACAGACGAACACTGAAGCTTTCTTT.

This clone has just a few counts. The rearrangement joins TRBV9 to TRBJ1-1, with 7 nucleotides matching TRBD1. The V segment lost 0 bases and the J segment 4 bases; nucleotides outside the gene matches: 3. Germline V gene sequence: CDR1 SGDLS, CDR2 YYNGEE. This CDR3 spans 14 amino acids. The CDR3 DNA reads as TGTGCCAGCAGCGTAGAAGGGGGCTTCACTGAAGCTTTCTTT. Amino acids: CASSVEGGFTEAFF.

V usage is TRBV9 and J usage is TRBJ2-1; D gene ambiguous. CDR3 length: 15 residues. V dropped 0 bases and J dropped 0 bases, with 7 bases sitting between them. Germline V gene data show CDR1 as SGDLS and CDR2 as YYNGEE. The CDR3 loop is CASSVDVSSYNEQFF. The CDR3 nucleotides read TGTGCCAGCAGCGTAGACGTTAGCTCCTACAATGAGCAGTTCTTC.

V gene TRBV4-2 combines with J gene TRBJ2-3; 11 nucleotides line up with TRBD2. CDR3 length: 18 residues. V shed 4 bases and J 4 bases; nucleotides not matched to a gene: 13. CDR1 LGHNA and CDR2 YNFKEQ come from the germline V gene. The CDR3, as DNA: TGTGCCAGCAGCCCGCGGGTCCTAGCGGGGGGCCTAGCAGATACGCAGTATTTT. Protein sequence: CASSPRVLAGGLADTQYF.

This clone was observed a handful of times. This chain connects TRBV9 to TRBJ2-1; D call uncertain. Between the trimmed V and J ends, which lost 0 bases and 10 bases, there was a span of 8 bases. The CDR3 has 12 amino acids. Per germline, CDR1 SGDLS and CDR2 YYNGEE. The chain's CDR3 is CASSVDYSEQFF. As DNA, the CDR3 is TGTGCCAGCAGCGTAGATTACAGCGAGCAGTTCTTC.

The chain carries TRBV5-1 and TRBJ2-5, with 7 bases fitting TRBD1. CDR1 SGHRS and CDR2 YFSETQ come from the germline V gene. The length of the CDR3 is 14 residues. Losses at the gene ends were 4 bases for V and 5 bases for J; bases not matched to a gene: 8. The CDR3 DNA follows: TGCGCCAGCAGCGGGAGACAGGGCGGCGAGACCCAGTACTTC. It encodes CASSGRQGGETQYF.

In its sample, this clone was seen once. The rearrangement links TRBV7-2 to TRBJ2-1; a weak D match, TRBD2 (6 bases). Germline V gives CDR1 SGHTA, CDR2 FQGNSA. The CDR3 length is 13 residues. V was trimmed by 5 bases and J by 5 bases, leaving 10 bases between them. Here the CDR3 DNA reads TGTGCCAGCAGCACACGACTAGACAATGAGCAGTTCTTC. It translates to CASSTRLDNEQFF.

This clone was counted a single time. The rearrangement joins TRBV18 to TRBJ1-2; D gene unclear. This CDR3 has 14 amino acids. Per germline, CDR1 KGHSH and CDR2 LQKENI. V dropped 2 bases and J dropped 8 bases, with 15 bases sitting between them. CDR3 loop: CASSPSGEGWGYTF. The CDR3 DNA reads TGTGCCAGCTCACCATCCGGGGAGGGCTGGGGCTACACCTTC. Looking up the rest from reference TRBV18 and TRBJ1-2 gives the full variable domain: NAGVMQNPRHLVRRRGQEARLRCSPMKGHSHVYWYRQLPEEGLKFMVYLQKENIIDESGMPKERFSAEFPKEGPSILRIQQVVRGDSAAYFCASSPSGEGWGYTFGSGTRLTVV.

This clone was seen only a few times. The rearrangement links TRBV30 to TRBJ1-4; D unclear. This CDR3 region has 14 residues. V lost 4 bases, J lost 6 bases, and 15 bases lay in between. Germline V gene sequence: CDR1 GTSNPN, CDR2 SVGIG (reference sequence). CDR3 sequence (DNA): TGTGCCTGGAACCTATCGGGAAGGTATGAAAAACTGTTTTTT. This sequence encodes CAWNLSGRYEKLFF. Using reference TRBV30 and TRBJ1-4 for the parts outside the CDR3, the full variable domain is SQTIHQWPATLVQPVGSPLSLECTVEGTSNPNLYWYRQAAGRGLQLLFYSVGIGQISSEVPQNLSASRPQDRQFILSSKKLLLSDSGFYLCAWNLSGRYEKLFFGSGTQLSVL.